The 19 T cell receptor beta chains reported below all come from one sample, sequenced in a study of T cell repertoires in cytomegalovirus infection (dated by TCRdb to between 2019 and 2020). These receptors are not linked to any known antigen. The sequencing machine was an Illumina HiSeq 1500. TCRdb ran its own pipeline on the public reads, namely fastp trimming at Q25 and MiXCR clone calling, and kept in-frame beta chains. Each CDR3 protein appears once, grouped with its most common genes and DNA. For this sample the table gives about 830,000 distinct CDR3 sequences, of which less than 35% were detected only once. About an eighth of the sample belongs to the ten largest clones. According to the study, the label for this sample's treatment or condition signals: in vitro stimulation with specific CMV peptide epitopes to enrich CMV-specific T cells. Sample: cultured CD8+ T cells from PBMCs, taken from culture after CMV antigen stimulation. All receptors come from a human donor in good health (CMV status not recorded). Some clones in this sample may be carry-over from other donors' samples.

There are many counts of this clonotype. This sequence joins TRBV7-8 and TRBJ2-1, with 12 bases fitting TRBD2. J gave up 7 bases and V 4 bases, and 11 bases lay outside the gene matches. The CDR3 length is 17 residues. Germline V gene data show CDR1 as SGHVS and CDR2 as FQNEAQ. DNA for the CDR3: TGTGCCAGCAGCTCCCGGACTAGCGGGGACTCCCGGAATGAGCAGTTCTTC. Amino acid sequence: CASSSRTSGDSRNEQFF.

At least ten counts were recorded for this clonotype. The rearrangement joins TRBV7-2 to TRBJ2-3; D possibly corresponds to TRBD1 (5 bases). V was cut by 5 bases and J by 0 bases, with 12 bases left in between. Germline V lookup: CDR1 SGHTA, CDR2 FQGNSA. CDR3 length equals 15 residues. The DNA for the CDR3 is TGTGCCAGCAGCACTCGACAGTCTAGCACAGATACGCAGTATTTT. Translated: CASSTRQSSTDTQYF. Based on the CDR3 plus reference TRBV7-2 and TRBJ2-3, the full variable domain is GAGVSQSPSNKVTEKGKDVELRCDPISGHTALYWYRQSLGQGLEFLIYFQGNSAPDKSGLPSDRFSAERTGGSVSTLTIQRTQQEDSAVYLCASSTRQSSTDTQYFGPGTRLTVL.

The chain links TRBV28 to TRBJ2-7; D is possibly TRBD2 (5 bases). Trimming removed 7 bases from V and 0 bases from J, with 10 bases in between. The germline V gene has CDR1 MDHEN and CDR2 SYDVKM. CDR3 length equals 13 residues. The CDR3 region has the DNA TGTGCCAGCATGTCGGGAAGCTCCTACGAGCAGTACGTC. Protein sequence: CASMSGSSYEQYV.

In this sample, this clonotype turned up a few times. This chain joins TRBV7-9 and TRBJ2-5; tentatively, D is TRBD2 (6 bases). The V gene lost 6 bases and the J gene lost 5 bases, with 19 bases spanning the gap. The CDR3 is made up of 15 amino acids. Germline assignment: CDR1 SEHNR and CDR2 FQNEAQ (reference sequence). CDR3: CASSGSGRGRETQYF. CDR3 DNA sequence: TGTGCCAGCAGTGGATCGGGGAGAGGGAGGGAGACCCAGTACTTC.

This chain connects TRBV27 to TRBJ2-7, with D perhaps TRBD1 or TRBD2 (5 bases each). CDR3 length equals 13 residues. Trimming left V 8 bases short and J 0 bases short, with 11 bases between. Per germline, CDR1 MNHEY and CDR2 SMNVEV (reference sequence). In DNA, the CDR3 is TGTGCCAGCGCTGGGGGAAGCTCCTACGAGCAGTACGTC. Encoded protein: CASAGGSSYEQYV.

The chain joins TRBV12-3 or TRBV12-4 to TRBJ1-2; 7 nucleotides align to TRBD1. The trim removed 6 bases at V and 3 bases at J, leaving 10 bases unmatched. The CDR3 has 15 residues. Here the CDR3 reads CASSPRGARDYGYTF. The DNA for the CDR3 is TGTGCCAGCAGCCCCAGGGGGGCGCGTGACTATGGCTACACCTTC.

This chain joins TRBV14 and TRBJ2-7; 7 bases are shared with TRBD1. The germline V gene has CDR1 SGHDN and CDR2 FVKESK. This CDR3 region has 14 residues. J was trimmed by 5 bases and V by 4 bases; bases with no gene match: 8. In DNA, the CDR3 is TGTGCCAGCAGCCTCCACCCGACAGGGAACGAGCAGTACTTC. Translation: CASSLHPTGNEQYF.

This clonotype was recorded many times. The chain recombines TRBV7-8 with TRBJ2-5; 9 nucleotides agree with TRBD2. With 0 bases clipped from V and 1 base from J, the junction kept 6 bases outside the gene matches. The germline V gene encodes CDR1 SGHVS and CDR2 FQNEAQ. The CDR3 length is 17 residues. CDR3 in amino acids: CASSLATAGGSQETQYF. DNA for the CDR3: TGTGCCAGCAGCTTAGCTACAGCGGGGGGCAGCCAAGAGACCCAGTACTTC.

The CDR3 sequence is CASSLYKGSNIQYF. The CDR3 DNA sequence: TGTGCCAGCAGTTTATATAAGGGGTCGAACATTCAGTACTTC. This rearrangement joins TRBV27 to TRBJ2-4, with D tentatively TRBD1 (5 bases). The ends were cut back, 1 base at V and 7 bases at J, with 11 bases in the middle. Per germline, CDR1 MNHEY and CDR2 SMNVEV (reference sequence). The CDR3 has 14 residues.

The chain recombines TRBV12-3 or TRBV12-4 with TRBJ2-7; perhaps TRBD2 as D (5 bases). Trimming cost V 5 bases and J 0 bases, with 14 bases left between them. CDR3 length equals 15 residues. The CDR3 DNA follows: TGTGCCAGCAGTGGGGAGCGGACTGGCTCCTACGAGCAGTACTTC. Protein: CASSGERTGSYEQYF.

There are many counts of this clonotype. The V and J genes are TRBV7-2 and TRBJ2-5, with 9 bases that match TRBD1. V shed 3 bases and J 0 bases; nucleotides not matched to a gene: 2. CDR1 SGHTA and CDR2 FQGNSA come from the germline V gene. This CDR3 contains 15 residues. CDR3 residues: CASSFGTGNQETQYF. Here the CDR3 DNA reads TGTGCCAGCAGCTTTGGGACAGGGAACCAAGAGACCCAGTACTTC. Full variable domain (remainder filled in from reference TRBV7-2 and TRBJ2-5): GAGVSQSPSNKVTEKGKDVELRCDPISGHTALYWYRQSLGQGLEFLIYFQGNSAPDKSGLPSDRFSAERTGGSVSTLTIQRTQQEDSAVYLCASSFGTGNQETQYFGPGTRLLVL.

This rearrangement joins TRBV12-5 to TRBJ1-1; 10 bases are shared with TRBD1. Germline V gene lookup returns CDR1 LGHNT and CDR2 FRNRAP. This CDR3 has 13 residues. Trimming cost V 5 bases and J 11 bases; bases outside gene matches: 8. The CDR3 DNA sequence: TGTGCTAGTGGTCCTGGGACAGGGGCCATGGCTTTCTTT. Its protein is CASGPGTGAMAFF.

The chain recombines TRBV6-2 or TRBV6-3 with TRBJ1-5; D is unresolved. Trimming cost V 1 base and J 5 bases, with 9 bases left between them. Germline loops: CDR1 MNHEY, CDR2 SVGEGT. The CDR3 runs 14 residues. The DNA for the CDR3 is TGTGCCAGCAGTTACTGGGGTCGGGATCAGCCCCAGCATTTT. It is translated as CASSYWGRDQPQHF.

The J gene is TRBJ2-7, the V gene TRBV2; D gene ambiguous. Deletions cut 8 bases from V and 3 bases from J, with 11 bases between. Per the germline V gene, CDR1 is SNHLY and CDR2 is FYNNEI. The CDR3 loop spans 12 amino acids. The CDR3 loop is CASLNADYEQYV. CDR3 DNA: TGTGCCAGCCTAAATGCAGACTACGAGCAGTACGTC.

The rearrangement joins TRBV10-3 to TRBJ1-2, with TRBD1 identical over 10 bases. In germline, CDR1 is ENHRY, CDR2 SYGVKD. The CDR3 consists of 16 residues. Trimming removed 7 bases from V and 2 bases from J; junction bases left unmatched: 10. In DNA form, the CDR3 reads TGTGCCATCAAGATCACTTTGGACAGGGGGAACTATGGCTACACCTTC. Translating gives CAIKITLDRGNYGYTF.

The rearrangement links TRBV6-6 to TRBJ1-3; tentatively, D is TRBD1 (6 bases). Trimming shortened V by 6 bases and J by 0 bases, and 18 bases separated the two germline ends. The germline V gene encodes CDR1 MNHNY and CDR2 SVGAGI (reference sequence). CDR3 size: 17 residues. The CDR3 nucleotides read TGTGCCAGCAGCCGAAGTGGACAGTCCCGCTCTGGAAACACCATATATTTT. Amino acid sequence: CASSRSGQSRSGNTIYF.

The V and J genes are TRBV27 and TRBJ2-2, with a tentative D call TRBD2 (5 bases). This CDR3 comprises 13 residues. The ends were cut back, 8 bases at V and 5 bases at J, with 12 bases in the middle. Germline CDR1 is MNHEY and CDR2 is SMNVEV (reference sequence). DNA of the CDR3: TGTGCCAGCGCCCGTACGGGGACCGGGGAGCTGTTTTTT. It encodes CASARTGTGELFF.

This clonotype was found a few times. The V and J genes are TRBV7-2 and TRBJ2-2; 8 positions agree with TRBD2. V lost 2 bases to trimming and J lost 5 bases; unmatched junction nucleotides: 4. The germline V gene has CDR1 SGHTA and CDR2 FQGNSA. CDR3 length: 15 residues. This chain's CDR3 is CASSLMGLVTGELFF. CDR3 DNA: TGTGCCAGCAGCTTAATGGGACTAGTAACCGGGGAGCTGTTTTTT.

This clonotype was seen a handful of times. This sequence joins TRBV19 and TRBJ2-1, with D tentatively TRBD2 (5 bases). Trimming took 6 bases from V and 4 from J, leaving 10 bases between them. Germline values: CDR1 LNHDA, CDR2 SQIVND (reference sequence). The CDR3 sequence is 13 residues long. CDR3 nucleotides: TGTGCCAGTAGCCCTGGGGAGTACAATGAGCAGTTCTTC. Translated: CASSPGEYNEQFF.